Following are 22 T cell receptor beta chains from one sample sequenced in a study of shared clonotypes between healthy human individuals. Method: immunoSEQ multiplex PCR; TCRdb's copy keeps in-frame clones and lacks some. The sample lists roughly 2 million clones; roughly 94% were seen once. The sample was naive CD4+ T cells sorted from blood. Regarding subset: CD45RA+ positively selected. These receptors were obtained from a young man in good health.

The rearrangement joins TRBV6-1 to TRBJ1-1, with D uncertain. Germline assignment: CDR1 MNHNS and CDR2 SASEGT. V lost 4 bases to trimming and J lost 0 bases, with 6 bases between them. The CDR3 is 13 amino acids. The DNA of the CDR3 is TGTGCCAGCAGTGCTTCTTTGAACACTGAAGCTTTCTTT. Translated, it gives CASSASLNTEAFF.

J is TRBJ1-5 and V is TRBV5-5; 10 nucleotides align to TRBD1. CDR1 and CDR2 (germline): SGHKS, YYEKEE (reference sequence). V lost 0 bases, J lost 6 bases, and 3 bases stayed unmatched. CDR3 length equals 15 residues. CDR3 sequence (DNA): TGTGCCAGCAGCTTGGGACAGGGGGCCCCTCAGCCCCAGCATTTT. Translation: CASSLGQGAPQPQHF.

The gene calls are TRBV6-5 and TRBJ2-2; 8 bases line up with TRBD1. Trimming at V came to 5 bases and at J to 5 bases, leaving 4 bases not matched to a gene. The germline gives CDR1 MNHEY, CDR2 SVGAGI. This CDR3 region has 14 residues. This chain's CDR3 is CASSADRVTGELFF. The CDR3 DNA reads TGTGCCAGCAGTGCGGACAGGGTTACCGGGGAGCTGTTTTTT.

For this clone: Other DNA sequences in the same sample also yield this CDR3. The gene calls are TRBV7-9 and TRBJ2-7; TRBD1 matches 8 bases. The V segment lost 4 bases and the J segment 4 bases; nucleotides outside the gene matches: 3. The CDR3 sequence is 13 residues long. CDR1 and CDR2 (germline): SEHNR, FQNEAQ (reference sequence). The CDR3: CASSSGQEYEQYF. As DNA, the CDR3 is TGTGCCAGCAGCTCGGGACAGGAGTACGAGCAGTACTTC.

The chain employs TRBV7-2 and TRBJ2-7, with unresolved D. The CDR3 totals 13 residues. The germline V gene has CDR1 SGHTA and CDR2 FQGNSA. Trimming pared 3 bases from V and 4 bases from J, leaving 10 bases between. CDR3 DNA: TGTGCCAGCAGCTTCTTCGGGTTGTACGAGCAGTACTTC. It encodes CASSFFGLYEQYF.

This clone came up a few times. The chain combines TRBV11-2 with TRBJ1-5; D gene ambiguous. Deletions cut 2 bases from V and 2 bases from J, with 7 bases between. Germline-derived CDR1 and CDR2 are SGHAT and FQNNGV. The CDR3 consists of 14 residues. The CDR3 bases are TGTGCCAGCAGCTTACAGGATGGCAATCAGCCCCAGCATTTT. Its translation: CASSLQDGNQPQHF.

The rearrangement joins TRBV6-1 to TRBJ2-3, with D possibly TRBD1 on 7 matching bases. This CDR3 spans 16 amino acids. Germline CDR1 is MNHNS and CDR2 is SASEGT. V lost 2 bases and J lost 0, with 12 bases in between. In DNA, the CDR3 is TGTGCCAGCAGTGAACCAGGGGGGCCTAGCACAGATACGCAGTATTTT. It specifies CASSEPGGPSTDTQYF.

The chain links TRBV30 to TRBJ1-1, with D maybe TRBD1 (5 bases). V was cut by 0 bases and J by 10 bases, with 15 bases left in between. The CDR3 extends over 13 amino acids. Germline CDR1 is GTSNPN and CDR2 is SVGIG (reference sequence). CDR3 in DNA: TGTGCCTGGAGTGTACGGGGGGTTGAGGGAGCTTTCTTT. This encodes CAWSVRGVEGAFF.

This clone was seen once. The chain uses TRBV4-1 and TRBJ1-2; TRBD1 matches at 7 bases. CDR1 is MGHRA, CDR2 YSYEKL, per germline. V dropped 1 base and J dropped 4; count of bases not matched to a gene: 3. The CDR3 sequence is 14 residues long. In DNA form, the CDR3 reads TGCGCCAGCAGCCAAGCACGGGACAGCTATGGCTACACCTTC. Translation gives CASSQARDSYGYTF.

The gene calls are TRBV10-3 and TRBJ2-3, with D possibly TRBD2 on 5 matching bases. V lost 2 bases and J lost 4, with 16 bases in between. CDR3 size: 16 residues. Per the germline V gene, CDR1 is ENHRY and CDR2 is SYGVKD. The CDR3, as DNA: TGTGCCATCAGTGAGCCGGGGTACAGCGGTCCAGATACGCAGTATTTT. Amino acids: CAISEPGYSGPDTQYF.

Of note for this clone: At one end, the junction sequence differs from germline, possibly due to a read error. This chain links TRBV7-7 with TRBJ2-3; 8 bases map to TRBD2. This CDR3 contains 14 residues. The germline CDR1 and CDR2 sequences are SSHAT and FNYEAQ (reference sequence). The CDR3: CASSLGSGSDTQYF. The CDR3 coding sequence is TGTGCTAGCAGCTTAGGGAGCGGGAGCGATACGCAGTATTTT.

In the case of this clone: The sample contains more than one DNA sequence encoding this CDR3. The V call is TRBV18, the J call TRBJ2-7; the match to TRBD1 covers 7 bases. The CDR3 spans 14 residues. V shed 2 bases, J shed 2 bases, and the junction held 3 bases outside the gene matches. Germline values: CDR1 KGHSH, CDR2 LQKENI. The CDR3 region has the DNA TGTGCCAGCTCACCATCGACAGGGACCTACGAGCAGTACTTC. Protein: CASSPSTGTYEQYF.

The CDR3 here is CASSSGQGSNTGELFF. The DNA of the CDR3 is TGTGCCAGCAGCAGTGGACAGGGGAGTAACACCGGGGAGCTGTTTTTT. The gene calls are TRBV21-1 and TRBJ2-2; the D segment call TRBD1 is taken from the table without a DNA check. TRBV21-1 is a recognized pseudogene. This CDR3 is built from 16 residues.

This clone was seen only a few times. This sequence joins TRBV28 and TRBJ2-5; 8 nucleotides line up with TRBD1. J lost 1 base, V lost 6 bases, and 7 bases had no gene match. The CDR3 sequence is 15 residues long. Looked up from germline, CDR1 is MDHEN and CDR2 is SYDVKM. CDR3 bases: TGTGCCAGCAGGGGGACGGACAGGGTCCAAGAGACCCAGTACTTC. Translation: CASRGTDRVQETQYF. Full variable domain (missing parts from reference TRBV28 and TRBJ2-5): DVKVTQSSRYLVKRTGEKVFLECVQDMDHENMFWYRQDPGLGLRLIYFSYDVKMKEKGDIPEGYSVSREKKERFSLILESASTNQTSMYLCASRGTDRVQETQYFGPGTRLLVL.

J is TRBJ2-2 and V is TRBV5-1, with D uncertain. Germline CDR1 is SGHRS and CDR2 is YFSETQ. V was pared by 3 bases and J by 0 bases, with 9 bases between. This CDR3 is 15 amino acids long. CDR3 protein: CASSSISPNTGELFF. In DNA form, the CDR3 reads TGCGCCAGCAGCTCCATATCCCCGAACACCGGGGAGCTGTTTTTT.

The chain links TRBV2 to TRBJ1-2; D call uncertain. There are 12 residues in the CDR3. Trimming removed 6 bases at V and 4 bases at J, with 9 bases between. Germline lookup yields CDR1 SNHLY and CDR2 FYNNEI. CDR3 bases: TGTGCCAGCAGGCAGCGGGGCTATGGCTACACCTTC. This gives the protein CASRQRGYGYTF.

On this clone itself: It may be a read error: a sequence one base away is much more abundant. V is TRBV11-2 and J is TRBJ2-7, with D possibly TRBD2 on 5 matching bases. Per germline, CDR1 SGHAT and CDR2 FQNNGV. The CDR3 loop spans 16 amino acids. DNA of the CDR3: TGTGCCAGCGGCTTAGATCGCGGGTCCCTTGGGAACCAGCAGTACTTC. Protein product: CASGLDRGSLGNQQYF.

The chain employs TRBV5-1 and TRBJ2-5, with TRBD2 matching over 10 bases. The CDR3 extends over 17 amino acids. The trim removed 4 bases at V and 4 bases at J, leaving 13 bases unmatched. Germline CDR1 reads SGHRS; CDR2 reads YFSETQ. Here the CDR3 reads CASSGRTSGLKAETQYF. In DNA form, the CDR3 reads TGCGCCAGCAGCGGTCGGACTAGCGGCCTTAAGGCAGAGACCCAGTACTTC.

The chain uses TRBV6-1 and TRBJ1-4; perhaps TRBD1 as D (5 bases). CDR3 length: 14 residues. V lost 3 bases and J lost 5, with 10 bases in between. Germline CDR1 reads MNHNS; CDR2 reads SASEGT. The chain's CDR3 is CASSETAPNEKLFF. The CDR3 DNA reads TGTGCCAGCAGTGAGACAGCCCCAAATGAAAAACTGTTTTTT.

Concerning this clone itself: A much larger clone differs by one base, so this may be a read error. The J gene is TRBJ1-1, the V gene TRBV4-3; D is unresolved. CDR3 size: 13 residues. V was cut by 1 base and J by 1 base, with 4 bases left in between. Germline CDR1 and CDR2: LGHNA and YSLEER. CDR3 DNA: TGCGCCAGCAGCCAAGCTCGGAACACTGAAGCTTTCTTT. Its protein is CASSQARNTEAFF.

This chain joins TRBV7-2 and TRBJ2-1, with unresolved D. The germline gives CDR1 SGHTA, CDR2 FQGNSA. This CDR3 region has 14 residues. The V end was cut by 5 bases, the J end by 0 bases, with 8 bases between. Written as DNA, the CDR3 is TGTGCCAGCAGCACAAGGCGCTCCTACAATGAGCAGTTCTTC. It yields the protein CASSTRRSYNEQFF.

V and J are TRBV5-1 and TRBJ2-7; tentative D call: TRBD1 (5 bases). This CDR3 region has 15 residues. V was pared by 0 bases and J by 0 bases, with 10 bases between. Germline V lookup: CDR1 SGHRS, CDR2 YFSETQ. Here the CDR3 reads CASSLGWGPSYEQYF. The CDR3 DNA is TGCGCCAGCAGCTTGGGGTGGGGCCCCTCCTACGAGCAGTACTTC.